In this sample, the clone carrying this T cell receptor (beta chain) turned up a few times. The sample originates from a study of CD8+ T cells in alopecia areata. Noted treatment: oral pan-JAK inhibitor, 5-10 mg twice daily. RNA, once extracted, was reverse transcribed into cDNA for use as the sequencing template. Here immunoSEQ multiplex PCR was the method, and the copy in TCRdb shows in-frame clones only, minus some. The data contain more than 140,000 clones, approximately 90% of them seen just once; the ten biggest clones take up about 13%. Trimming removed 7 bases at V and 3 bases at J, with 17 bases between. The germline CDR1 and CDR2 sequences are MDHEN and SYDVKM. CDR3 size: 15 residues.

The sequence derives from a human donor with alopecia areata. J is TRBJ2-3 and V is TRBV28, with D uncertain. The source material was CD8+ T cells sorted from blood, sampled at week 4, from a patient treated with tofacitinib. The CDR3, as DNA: TGTGCCAGCACACAAGCCGGCAAGCTAACAGATACGCAGTATTTT. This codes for CASTQAGKLTDTQYF.